These T cell receptor beta chains were read from a single sample in a study of a mutant IDH1 vaccine in newly diagnosed glioma. Clones were sequenced by immunoSEQ multiplex PCR, and TCRdb holds only the in-frame ones, with some missing. This table has 35,000 to 55,000 clones, 81% appearing once. No antigen has been identified for these receptors. The sequencing used PBMCs, collected from a glioma patient whose treatment included an IDH1 peptide vaccine. Source of these receptors: a woman aged 35 to 49 with glioma. Some clones in this sample may be carry-over from other donors' samples. The CDR3 runs from the conserved cysteine through the conserved F or W. A D gene is named only where the DNA matches it firmly. Clone sizes are given selectively: once, few, many, or a class where the clone is expanded.

j_call clone_size d_call v_call cdr3_nt cdr3_aa
TRBJ2-1 - - TRBV29-1 TGCAGCGTTTCCCCGACCCGAGACTACAATGAGCAGTTCTTC CSVSPTRDYNEQFF
TRBJ2-1 - - TRBV5-6 TGTGCCAGCAGCCCCGACCCGGGGGCCCCCGGCAATGAGCAGTTCTTC CASSPDPGAPGNEQFF
TRBJ2-1 - - TRBV9 TGTGCCAGCAGCGTGGGGTCGGAACAGGGTTCCTACAATGAGCAGTTCTTC CASSVGSEQGSYNEQFF
TRBJ1-3 - - TRBV5-1 - CASSSFGPGEGNTIYF
TRBJ1-6 - - TRBV6-4 TGTGCCAGCAGTGACCGGGGGAATTCACCCCTCCACTTT CASSDRGNSPLHF
TRBJ2-1 once TRBD2 TRBV6-5 TGTGCCAGCAGTCTAGTACTAGCGGGGGGCCATGAGCAGTTCTTC CASSLVLAGGHEQFF
TRBJ2-7 - - TRBV27 TGTGCCAGCAGTTTACGGCCGTCCTACGAGCAGTACTTC CASSLRPSYEQYF
TRBJ1-1 - TRBD1 TRBV19 TGTGCCAGTAAGACCTCCACACAGGGGGCGTTCGCTGAAGCTTTCTTT CASKTSTQGAFAEAFF
TRBJ2-7 - TRBD2 TRBV28 TGTGCCAGCCATGGGACTAGCGGGAGGGCTTTTATCGAGCAGTACTTC CASHGTSGRAFIEQYF
TRBJ1-1 few - TRBV7-4 TGTGCCAGCAGCTTAAACAGCATGAACACTGAAGCTTTCTTT CASSLNSMNTEAFF
TRBJ1-2 - - TRBV4-1 TGCGCCAGCAGCCAAGAAGTCTGGGCAGGGGAACATAAACACTATGGCTACACCTTC CASSQEVWAGEHKHYGYTF
TRBJ2-7 - TRBD2 TRBV5-1 TGCGCCAGCAGCTTGGTGGCTAGCGGATTGGGCGAGCAGTACTTC CASSLVASGLGEQYF
TRBJ1-4 once TRBD1 TRBV13 TGTGCCAGCAGCTTAGCAGGGGGTGATGAAAAACTGTTTTTT CASSLAGGDEKLFF
TRBJ2-3 - TRBD2 TRBV27 TGTGCCAGCAGTTCCCAGCGGGAGACAGATACGCAGTATTTT CASSSQRETDTQYF
TRBJ1-1 - - TRBV6-6 TGTGCCAGCAGCCTCGACGGGAACACTGAAGCTTTCTTT CASSLDGNTEAFF
TRBJ2-1 - TRBD1 TRBV25-1 TGTGCCAGCAGTGAATGGAGAGGGGGCCGCAATGAGCAGTTCTTC CASSEWRGGRNEQFF
TRBJ1-5 - TRBD1 TRBV29-1 TGCAGCGTCGCTACCGGGACAGGGGGTCCCAATCAGCCCCAGCATTTT CSVATGTGGPNQPQHF
TRBJ1-2 - - TRBV19 TGTGCCAGCGGGACCATGAAGGGCTACACCTTC CASGTMKGYTF
TRBJ1-2 - TRBD1 TRBV28 TGTGCCACCAAGACAGGGACGTCGGACTATGGCTACACCTTC CATKTGTSDYGYTF
TRBJ1-1 - TRBD1 TRBV19 TGTGCCAGTAGTATAGGGGACAGGGATCTTGAAGCTTTCTTT CASSIGDRDLEAFF
TRBJ1-3 - TRBD1 TRBV6-5 TGTGCCAGCAGAAGACAGGGAAACTCTGGAAACACCATATATTTT CASRRQGNSGNTIYF
TRBJ2-1 - - TRBV7-7 TGTGCTAGCAGCTTAGCAGGGACCAATGAGCAGTTCTTC CASSLAGTNEQFF
TRBJ2-1 once TRBD2 TRBV6-6 TGTGCCAGCAGAACCGGGACTAGCCATTACAATGAGCAGTTCTTC CASRTGTSHYNEQFF
TRBJ2-3 - - TRBV18 TGTGCCAGCTCACCCATCACAGATACGCAGTATTTT CASSPITDTQYF
TRBJ1-1 - - TRBV5-5 TGTGCCAGCAGCTTTCGAGACGGTTTAGAAGCTTTCTTT CASSFRDGLEAFF
TRBJ1-2 - - TRBV2 TGTGCCAGCAGTGAAACGGGATTCTCGGGACGGAGGTATGGCTACACCTTC CASSETGFSGRRYGYTF
TRBJ2-5 - - TRBV19 TGTGCCAGCCGGGGGATAGCTCAAGAGACCCAGTACTTC CASRGIAQETQYF
TRBJ1-4 - - TRBV5-6 TGTGCCAGCAGCTTTGGGAGTGGGCGTCAGTCTAATGAAAAACTGTTTTTT CASSFGSGRQSNEKLFF
TRBJ2-7 - - TRBV6-6 TGTGCCAGCAGTTCCGCAGGGGACGAGCAGTACTTC CASSSAGDEQYF
TRBJ1-1 - - TRBV9 TGTGCCAGCAGCGTAGTAGAATCTGGCACTGAAGCTTTCTTT CASSVVESGTEAFF
TRBJ2-1 few - TRBV10-3 TGTGCCATCACTACTAGTTCTCGGGAGCAGTTCTTC CAITTSSREQFF
TRBJ2-5 once TRBD1 TRBV27 TGTGCCAGCGCCGGGACAGGTGGGGGCACACAAGAGACCCAGTACTTC CASAGTGGGTQETQYF
TRBJ2-2 - - TRBV6-1 TGTGCCAGCAGGGTCGGGACTTCCACCGGGGAGCTGTTTTTT CASRVGTSTGELFF
TRBJ2-4 - - TRBV2 TGTGCCAGCAGTGTCGGCGGGGATAAAAACATTCAGTACTTC CASSVGGDKNIQYF
TRBJ1-5 - TRBD1 TRBV18 TGTGCCAGCTCATATCAGGGGGATCAGCCCCAGCATTTT CASSYQGDQPQHF
TRBJ2-7 once - TRBV5-6 TGTGCCAGCAGCATGACGGTTAGTGGCGAGCAGTACTTC CASSMTVSGEQYF
TRBJ1-2 - - TRBV6-6 TGTGCCAGCATCGGGGGGGCGGGGGATTCTAACTATGGCTACACCTTC CASIGGAGDSNYGYTF
TRBJ1-1 - - TRBV27 TGTGCCAGCAGACCTATACAGGGCCCTGAAGCTTTCTTT CASRPIQGPEAFF
TRBJ1-1 once - TRBV7-2 TGTGCCAGCAGCTTGGACAGCGGGGCGATGAGAACTGAAGCTTTCTTT CASSLDSGAMRTEAFF
TRBJ2-5 - - TRBV15 TGTGCCACCAGCAGACCGACTAACCAAGAGACCCAGTACTTC CATSRPTNQETQYF
TRBJ1-1 once - TRBV2 TGTGCCAGCAATATCCAGGGGAACACTGAAGCTTTCTTT CASNIQGNTEAFF